A selection of T cell receptor beta chains follows, all from one sample in a study of T cells in Graves' hyperthyroidism and ophthalmopathy. A single record per CDR3 protein comes from TCRdb applying MiXCR to the multiplex PCR reads. The profile shows 550,000 to 800,000 distinct CDR3 sequences, over 15% of them singletons. Sequenced sample: blood. Receptors were obtained from a man in his late teens or twenties with Graves' hyperthyroidism. Both conserved end residues are part of each CDR3. A D gene is named only where the DNA matches it firmly. The listing skips clone size in some rows; elsewhere it reads once, few, many or a size class.

>TRBJ2-7|TRBV20-1|TRBD2|many|14
TGCAGTGCTAGGGACCTAGCGGGGTCCTACGAGCAGTACTTC
CSARDLAGSYEQYF
>TRBJ1-1|TRBV6-2/TRBV6-3|TRBD1|many|13
TGTGCCAGCAAGGCACAGGGGGCCCCTGAAGCTTTCTTT
CASKAQGAPEAFF
>TRBJ1-1|TRBV9|-|-|15
TGTGCCAGCAGCGTAGACCCCACACAGAACACTGAAGCTTTCTTT
CASSVDPTQNTEAFF
>TRBJ2-3|TRBV11-3|-|many|17
TGTGCCAGCAGCTTAGACTCTAGCGCGAGATACACAGATACGCAGTATTTT
CASSLDSSARYTDTQYF
>TRBJ2-7|TRBV20-1|TRBD1|-|13
TGCAGTGCCATGGGACAGATCTCCTACGAGCAGTACTTC
CSAMGQISYEQYF
>TRBJ2-7|TRBV20-1|-|few|14
TGCAGTGCTAGAGTCAGGGGACACCACTACGAGCAGTACTTC
CSARVRGHHYEQYF
>TRBJ2-3|TRBV6-1|-|many|13
TGTGCCACCAGGGCGGCGGGGGCTGATACGCAGTATTTT
CATRAAGADTQYF
>TRBJ2-1|TRBV9|TRBD2|-|15
TGTGCCAGCAGCGTAAGACTAGCGGGAGGGGGGGGGCAGTTCTTC
CASSVRLAGGGGQFF
>TRBJ2-2|TRBV12-3/TRBV12-4|TRBD2|many|14
TGTGCCAGCAACACCGGACTAGCGTCCGGGGAGCTGTTTTTT
CASNTGLASGELFF
>TRBJ2-5|TRBV7-9|TRBD2|-|15
TGTGCCAGCAGCTCGCGAGCGGGATTCGAAGAGACCCAGTACTTC
CASSSRAGFEETQYF
>TRBJ2-7|TRBV19|TRBD2|few|16
TGTGCCAGTAGTATAGATAGTCTAGCGGGAGTTTCCGAGCAGTACTTC
CASSIDSLAGVSEQYF
>TRBJ2-2|TRBV18|-|few|13
TGTGCCAGCTCACAGTATTACACCGGGGAGCTGTTTTTT
CASSQYYTGELFF
>TRBJ2-1|TRBV7-9|TRBD2|-|17
TGTGCCAGCAGCTTAGCGCGGCGGGAGGCCGCCTACAATGAGCAGTTCTTC
CASSLARREAAYNEQFF
>TRBJ2-7|TRBV5-8|-|few|15
TGTGCCAGCAGCTTGGCCTGGCAAGGGAGCTACGAGCAGTACTTC
CASSLAWQGSYEQYF
>TRBJ2-6|TRBV5-4|-|few|14
TGTGCGGTCGGAGGGATAGGGGGGGCCAACGTCCTGACTTTC
CAVGGIGGANVLTF
>TRBJ2-7|TRBV28|-|few|15
TGTGCCAGCAGTCAGCCGGGACGCCGCGGGTACGAGCAGTACTTC
CASSQPGRRGYEQYF
>TRBJ1-1|TRBV30|-|many|12
TGTGCCTGGAGGGGGGGGTCCACTGAAGCTTTCTTT
CAWRGGSTEAFF
>TRBJ2-7|TRBV6-2/TRBV6-3|-|many|16
TGTGCCAGCAGTTACCCCCGTCCGGGAGCCACCTACGAGCAGTACTTC
CASSYPRPGATYEQYF
>TRBJ2-3|TRBV9|TRBD2|few|15
TGTGCCAGCAGCGTTTATAGCGGGGTCACAGATACGCAGTATTTT
CASSVYSGVTDTQYF
>TRBJ2-2|TRBV6-9|-|-|16
TGTGCCAGCAGCCCCCGGGGGACCCCGAACACCGGGGAGCTGTTTTTT
CASSPRGTPNTGELFF
>TRBJ2-3|TRBV7-2|-|many|16
TGTGCCAGCAGCTTAGTCAACAGGGAGTTTGCAGATACGCAGTATTTT
CASSLVNREFADTQYF
>TRBJ2-7|TRBV6-5|TRBD1|-|15
TGTGCCAGCAGTTACCCCGGGGCAGGGGGTCACGAGCAGTACTTC
CASSYPGAGGHEQYF
>TRBJ1-1|TRBV11-2|-|few|17
TGTGCCAGCAGCCCACCGGGTTGGAACAGGGATAGCACTGAAGCTTTCTTT
CASSPPGWNRDSTEAFF
>TRBJ2-1|TRBV27|-|few|14
TGTGCCAGCAGTTTACGGGACACTTACAATGAGCAGTTCTTC
CASSLRDTYNEQFF
>TRBJ2-7|TRBV12-3/TRBV12-4|TRBD1|many|13
TGTGCCAGCAGTTCGGGACAGCCTCTGGAGCAGTACTTC
CASSSGQPLEQYF
>TRBJ2-2|TRBV12-3/TRBV12-4|-|few|14
TGTGCCAGCACCCCCTGGGCGGACACCGGGGAGCTGTTTTTT
CASTPWADTGELFF
>TRBJ2-7|TRBV7-2|-|many|11
TGTGCCAGCAGCTTTCCGGGGGAGCAGTACTTC
CASSFPGEQYF
>TRBJ2-7|TRBV2|-|many|14
TGTGCCAGCAGCGCCGAGCAGGGGTTCTACGAGCAGTACTTC
CASSAEQGFYEQYF
>TRBJ1-3|TRBV15|TRBD1|many|16
TGTGCCACCAGCTTCTACAGGGGGCTTTCGGGAAACACCATATATTTT
CATSFYRGLSGNTIYF
>TRBJ1-2|TRBV28|-|few|14
TGTGCCAGCAGTGAAAAACAGGGCTCCTATGGCTACACCTTC
CASSEKQGSYGYTF
>TRBJ2-7|TRBV6-2/TRBV6-3|-|many|15
TGTGCCAGCAATACTTACCGGGACAACTCCTACGAGCAGTACTTC
CASNTYRDNSYEQYF
>TRBJ1-5|TRBV6-2/TRBV6-3|-|many|14
TGTGCCAGCAGCCTCTGGACAAGTAATCAGCCCCAGCATTTT
CASSLWTSNQPQHF
>TRBJ2-7|TRBV28|-|-|16
TGTGCCAGCAGGCCAAACCGAGCAGGGAATATTGACGAGCAGTACTTC
CASRPNRAGNIDEQYF
>TRBJ2-1|TRBV28|-|-|15
TGTGCCAGCAGTTCCTCAGGTGCCTCCTACAATGAGCAGTTCTTC
CASSSSGASYNEQFF
>TRBJ2-7|TRBV6-1|-|many|12
TGTGCCAGCAGTGTCCATACCTACGAGCAGTACTTC
CASSVHTYEQYF
>TRBJ2-3|TRBV20-1|TRBD1|many|14
TGCAGTGCTACTCAGGGGGCGGCTTCAGATACGCAGTATTTT
CSATQGAASDTQYF
>TRBJ1-1|TRBV10-3|TRBD1|-|14
TGTGCCATCACCCGGACAGGGGAGGGCACTGAAGCTTTCTTT
CAITRTGEGTEAFF